Sequencing of this T cell receptor beta chain was carried out in a study of spatial heterogeneity in lung cancer. About the study: Sequence detection consistently recorded a greater number of beta-chain than alpha-chain sequences.

In its sample, this clonotype was seen many times. TCRdb reprocessed the 5' RACE reads via MiXCR and lists one record per CDR3 protein. Seen here are 30,000 to 45,000 distinct CDR3 sequences, 6.5% to 9.5% observed once, and the top ten hold over 25%. Trimming stripped 1 base from V and 2 bases from J, with 9 bases between. The CDR3 covers 14 residues. Per the germline V gene, CDR1 is DFQATT and CDR2 is SNEGSKA (reference sequence). As for time point: sample taken at primary tumor resection. Tumor, nontumor lung or frozen PBMC supplied whole RNA, sequenced without sorting. The cohort: over 65 early-stage, untreated non-small cell lung cancer patients.

Sequencing was performed on PBMCs, taken at surgery. The chain couples TRBV20-1 to TRBJ1-5; D not certain. The origin of this receptor is a male donor with early-stage non-small cell lung cancer. The CDR3 region has the DNA TGCAGTGCTAGAGCGGGCGCCGGCAATCAGCCCCAGCATTTT. Amino acid sequence: CSARAGAGNQPQHF.